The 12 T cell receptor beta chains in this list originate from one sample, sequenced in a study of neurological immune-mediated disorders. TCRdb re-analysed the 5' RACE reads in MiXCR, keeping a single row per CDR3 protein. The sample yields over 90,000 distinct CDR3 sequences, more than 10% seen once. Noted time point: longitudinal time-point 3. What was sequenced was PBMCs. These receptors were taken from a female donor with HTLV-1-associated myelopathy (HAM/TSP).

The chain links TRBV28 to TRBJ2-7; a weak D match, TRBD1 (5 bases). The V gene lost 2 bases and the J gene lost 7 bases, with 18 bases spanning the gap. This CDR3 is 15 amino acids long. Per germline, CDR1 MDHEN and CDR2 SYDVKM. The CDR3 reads CASSLPPGMGKEQYF. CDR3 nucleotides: TGTGCCAGCAGTTTACCCCCAGGGATGGGGAAAGAGCAGTACTTC.

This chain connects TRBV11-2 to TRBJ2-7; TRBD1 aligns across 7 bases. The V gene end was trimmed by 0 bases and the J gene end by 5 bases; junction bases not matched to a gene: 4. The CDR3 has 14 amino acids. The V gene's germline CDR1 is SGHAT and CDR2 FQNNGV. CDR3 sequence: CASSLERQGHEQYF. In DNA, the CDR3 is TGTGCCAGCAGCTTAGAGAGACAGGGCCACGAGCAGTACTTC.

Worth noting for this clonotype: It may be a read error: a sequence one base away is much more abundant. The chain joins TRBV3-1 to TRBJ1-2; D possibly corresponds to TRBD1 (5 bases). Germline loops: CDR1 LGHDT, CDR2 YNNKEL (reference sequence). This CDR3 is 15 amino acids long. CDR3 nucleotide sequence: TGTGCCAGCAGCCAAGATGACTGGGGCGCCTATGGCTACATCTTC. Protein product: CASSQDDWGAYGYIF.

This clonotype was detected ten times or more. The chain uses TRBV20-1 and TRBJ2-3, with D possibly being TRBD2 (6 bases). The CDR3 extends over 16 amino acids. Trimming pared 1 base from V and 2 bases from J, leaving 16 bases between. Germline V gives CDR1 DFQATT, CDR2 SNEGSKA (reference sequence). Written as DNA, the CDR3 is TGCAGTGCTAGAGCGGGTCAGGGACTTTCCACAGATACGCAGTATTTT. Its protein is CSARAGQGLSTDTQYF.

The CDR3 here is CASSRTVGEAQHF. The CDR3 nucleotides read TGTGCCAGCTCGCGGACGGTGGGGGAGGCCCAGCATTTT. The V and J genes are TRBV25-1 and TRBJ1-5, with D perhaps TRBD1 (5 bases). Trimming took 8 bases from V and 11 from J, leaving 19 bases between them. The germline V gene has CDR1 MGHDK and CDR2 SYGVNS. The CDR3 has 13 residues.

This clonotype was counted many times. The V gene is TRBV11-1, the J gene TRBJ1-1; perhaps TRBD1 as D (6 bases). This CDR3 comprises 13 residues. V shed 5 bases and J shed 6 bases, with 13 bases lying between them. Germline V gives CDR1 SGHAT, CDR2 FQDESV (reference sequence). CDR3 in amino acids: CASSGGGGPEAFF. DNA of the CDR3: TGTGCCAGCAGCGGGGGTGGGGGGCCTGAAGCTTTCTTT.

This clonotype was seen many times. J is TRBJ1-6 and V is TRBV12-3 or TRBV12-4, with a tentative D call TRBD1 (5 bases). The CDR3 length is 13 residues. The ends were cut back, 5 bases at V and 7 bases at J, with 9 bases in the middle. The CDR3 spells CASSLRQNSPLHF. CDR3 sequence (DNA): TGTGCCAGCAGTCTCCGACAGAATTCACCCCTCCACTTT.

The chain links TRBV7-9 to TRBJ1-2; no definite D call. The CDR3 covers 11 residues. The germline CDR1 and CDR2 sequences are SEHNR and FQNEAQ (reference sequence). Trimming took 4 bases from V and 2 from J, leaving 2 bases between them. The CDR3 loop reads CASSWNYGYTF. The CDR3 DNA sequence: TGTGCCAGCAGCTGGAACTATGGCTACACCTTC. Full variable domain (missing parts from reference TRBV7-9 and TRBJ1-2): DTGVSQNPRHKITKRGQNVTFRCDPISEHNRLYWYRQTLGQGPEFLTYFQNEAQLEKSRLLSDRFSAERPKGSFSTLEIQRTEQGDSAMYLCASSWNYGYTFGSGTRLTVV.

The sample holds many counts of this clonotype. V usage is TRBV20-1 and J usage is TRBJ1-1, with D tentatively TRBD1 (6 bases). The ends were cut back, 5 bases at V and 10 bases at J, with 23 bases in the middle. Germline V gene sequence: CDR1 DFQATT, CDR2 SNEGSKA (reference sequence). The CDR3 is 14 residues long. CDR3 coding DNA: TGCAGTGCTTCCACCTCCCGAAAGGGGGGGCCAGCTTTCTTT. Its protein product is CSASTSRKGGPAFF.

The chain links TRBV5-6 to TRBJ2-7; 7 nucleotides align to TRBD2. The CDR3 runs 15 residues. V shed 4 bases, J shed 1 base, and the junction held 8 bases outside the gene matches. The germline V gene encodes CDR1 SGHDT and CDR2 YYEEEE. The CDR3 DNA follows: TGTGCCAGCAGCCCCAGGGCGGGGGTGTCCTACGAGCAGTACTTC. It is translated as CASSPRAGVSYEQYF.

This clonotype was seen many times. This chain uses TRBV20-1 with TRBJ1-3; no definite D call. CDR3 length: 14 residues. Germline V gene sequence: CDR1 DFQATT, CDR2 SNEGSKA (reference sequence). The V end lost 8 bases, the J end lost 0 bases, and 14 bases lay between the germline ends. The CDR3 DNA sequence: TGCAGTTCCCAAGGCGGACCCTCTGGAAACACCATATATTTT. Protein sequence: CSSQGGPSGNTIYF.

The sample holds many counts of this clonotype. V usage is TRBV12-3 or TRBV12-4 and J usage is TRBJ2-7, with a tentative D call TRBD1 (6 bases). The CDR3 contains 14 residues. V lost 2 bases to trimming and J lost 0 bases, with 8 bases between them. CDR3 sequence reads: CASSLWGLSYEQYF. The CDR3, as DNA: TGTGCCAGCAGTTTATGGGGGCTCTCCTACGAGCAGTACTTC.